This TCR beta chain was sequenced in a study of radiotherapy plus CTLA-4 blockade in lung cancer. Across the study: Patients showed objective responses in over 15% of cases, and disease control was achieved by 30% to 35%. Points from the study as a whole: Expansion in blood of tumor-derived TCR clones was seen after radiotherapy plus ipilimumab. Reports state that early shifts in blood T cell clones, with interferon-beta, best predicted response.

Focal radiation and CTLA-4 blockade (ipilimumab) were tested in chemo-refractory metastatic non-small-cell lung cancer patients. Assay: immunoSEQ multiplex PCR; the TCRdb copy retains only in-frame clones and omits some. The sample holds about 73,000 clones, around 87% seen once. The CDR3 spans 15 residues. The germline V gene encodes CDR1 LGHNA and CDR2 YNFKEQ. J lost 3 bases, V lost 0 bases, and 5 bases had no gene match. For this clone: Its target is not known.

The sequences come from peripheral blood, collected from a patient treated with radiotherapy plus ipilimumab. The V gene is TRBV4-2, the J gene TRBJ2-7; TRBD2 aligns across 7 bases. The receptor comes from a human donor with non-small cell lung cancer that progressed on radiotherapy plus ipilimumab. CDR3 DNA sequence: TGTGCCAGCAGCCAAGATACGGGAGGCTACTACGAGCAGTACTTC. Encoded protein: CASSQDTGGYYEQYF.